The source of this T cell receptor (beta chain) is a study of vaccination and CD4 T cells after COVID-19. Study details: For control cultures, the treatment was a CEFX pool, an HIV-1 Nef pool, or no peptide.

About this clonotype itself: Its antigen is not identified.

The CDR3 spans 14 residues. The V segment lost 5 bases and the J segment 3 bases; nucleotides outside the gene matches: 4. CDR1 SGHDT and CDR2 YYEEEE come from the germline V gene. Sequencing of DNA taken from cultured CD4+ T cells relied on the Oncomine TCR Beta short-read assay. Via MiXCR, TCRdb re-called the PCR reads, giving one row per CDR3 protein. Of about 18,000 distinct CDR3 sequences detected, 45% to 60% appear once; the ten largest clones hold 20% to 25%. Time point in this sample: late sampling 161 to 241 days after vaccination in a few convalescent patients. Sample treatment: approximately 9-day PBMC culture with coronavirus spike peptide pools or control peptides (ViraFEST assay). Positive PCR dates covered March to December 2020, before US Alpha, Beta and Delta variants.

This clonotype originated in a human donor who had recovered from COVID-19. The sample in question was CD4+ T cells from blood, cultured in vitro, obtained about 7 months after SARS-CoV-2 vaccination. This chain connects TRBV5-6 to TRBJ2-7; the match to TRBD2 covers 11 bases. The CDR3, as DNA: TGTGCCAGCAGTCTGGGACTAGCGGTCTACGAGCAGTACTTC. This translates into CASSLGLAVYEQYF. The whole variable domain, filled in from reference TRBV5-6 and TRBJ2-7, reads DAGVTQSPTHLIKTRGQQVTLRCSPKSGHDTVSWYQQALGQGPQFIFQYYEEEERQRGNFPDRFSGHQFPNYSSELNVNALLLGDSALYLCASSLGLAVYEQYFGPGTRLTVT.